A selection of T cell receptor beta chains follows, all from one sample in a study of blood T cell repertoires in COVID-19. Libraries were prepared by immunoSEQ multiplex PCR; TCRdb keeps only in-frame clonotypes and omits some of them. The profile shows fewer than 85,000 clones, about 90% of them singletons. Sequencing used peripheral blood. The origin of the receptors is a man aged 50-59 years with active COVID-19. The CDR3 runs from the conserved cysteine through the conserved F or W. The D gene is left open where the match is weak. Clone size appears in some rows only: once, few, many, or a class for an expanded clone.

length	V	J	size	D	CDR3	DNA
15	TRBV29-1	TRBJ1-1	.	TRBD1	CSVDWQGGGSTEAFF	TGCAGCGTTGACTGGCAGGGGGGTGGGAGCACTGAAGCTTTCTTT
16	TRBV27	TRBJ2-3	once	TRBD2	CASSLNSRLAGDTQYF	TGTGCCAGCAGTTTAAATTCCAGACTAGCGGGGGATACGCAGTATTTT
14	TRBV6-5	TRBJ1-6	.	.	CASSTGIIASPLHF	TGTGCCAGCAGTACAGGTATAATCGCTTCACCCCTCCACTTT
15	TRBV19	TRBJ2-7	.	.	CASSIAGTSSYEQYF	TGTGCCAGTAGTATCGCCGGGACATCTTCCTACGAGCAGTACTTC
16	TRBV3-1/TRBV3-2	TRBJ2-7	few	.	CASSQGGTRSLGEQYF	TGTGCCAGCAGCCAAGGAGGGACTCGGAGTTTGGGCGAGCAGTACTTC
16	TRBV7-8	TRBJ2-7	.	TRBD1	CASSGGGRQGSYEQYF	TGTGCCAGCAGCGGAGGAGGTCGACAGGGTTCCTACGAGCAGTACTTC
13	TRBV4-3	TRBJ1-1	once	.	CASSTTGSTEAFF	TGCGCCAGCAGCACCACAGGGAGCACTGAAGCTTTCTTT
13	TRBV30	TRBJ1-2	few	TRBD1	CAWRFGTGVGYTF	TGTGCCTGGAGATTCGGGACAGGGGTAGGCTACACCTTC
15	TRBV29-1	TRBJ1-5	.	TRBD1	CSVRTGGGSNQPQHF	TGCAGCGTTCGGACAGGGGGCGGGAGCAATCAGCCCCAGCATTTT
19	TRBV28	TRBJ1-5	.	.	CASSGSGAGNLYSNQPQHF	TGTGCCAGCAGCGGGAGCGGGGCAGGAAATTTGTATAGCAATCAGCCCCAGCATTTT
12	TRBV29-1	TRBJ2-5	.	.	CSVGGGAETQYF	TGCAGCGTTGGTGGAGGGGCAGAGACCCAGTACTTC
16	TRBV28	TRBJ1-4	.	.	CASRATSGTRNEKLFF	TGTGCCAGCAGAGCAACATCCGGGACAAGAAATGAAAAACTGTTTTTT
12	TRBV28	TRBJ2-1	.	.	CASSQLASEQFF	TGTGCCAGCAGTCAACTAGCTAGTGAGCAGTTCTTC
17	TRBV9	TRBJ2-1	.	TRBD2	CASSVVPSGGSYNEQFF	TGTGCCAGCAGCGTAGTGCCTAGCGGGGGGTCCTACAATGAGCAGTTCTTC
13	TRBV18	TRBJ2-5	.	.	CASSTGSRETQYF	TGTGCCAGCTCCACCGGGAGTAGGGAGACCCAGTACTTC
16	TRBV19	TRBJ1-5	.	.	CASSQWRQDSNQPQHF	TGTGCCAGTAGTCAATGGAGACAGGATAGCAATCAGCCCCAGCATTTT
15	TRBV28	TRBJ1-5	.	TRBD1	CASMVGQGKNQPQHF	TGTGCCAGCATGGTGGGACAGGGGAAAAATCAGCCCCAGCATTTT
13	TRBV6-5	TRBJ1-6	.	.	CASSQAWRSPLHF	TGTGCCAGCAGCCAAGCGTGGAGATCACCCCTCCACTTT
16	TRBV7-9	TRBJ2-7	.	TRBD2	CASSSPGGLASYEQYF	TGTGCCAGCAGCTCACCTGGGGGACTAGCTTCCTACGAGCAGTACTTC
11	TRBV15	TRBJ2-3	.	.	CATSTTDTQYF	TGTGCCACCAGCACAACAGATACGCAGTATTTT